What follows is one TCR beta chain and its context. What it binds is unknown. The sample comes from a study of cytomegalovirus exposure and HLA in healthy donors. Study outcomes and limitations: CMV serostatus was the sole immune exposure information available. HLA alleles were associated with some 17,000 TCR beta sequences in a later analysis at 0.05 false discovery rate.

The PCR contained 60 Vbeta and 13 Jbeta primers. Measured with immunoSEQ multiplex PCR; TCRdb has only the in-frame clones, and not every one. The sample contains 150,000 to 250,000 clones, approximately 80% of which appear only once. Donors counted as nominally healthy when sampled, yet unrecorded immune exposures were likely. CDR3 size: 14 residues. Deletions cut 1 base from V and 3 bases from J, with 9 bases between. Germline V gene sequence: CDR1 LGHNA, CDR2 YNFKEQ. The sample consisted of PBMCs. This receptor was taken from a boy aged 2 to 10 in good health and CMV-seronegative. The chain combines TRBV4-2 with TRBJ2-5; D gene uncertain. The CDR3 is CASSQAMTKETQYF. DNA for the CDR3: TGTGCCAGCAGCCAAGCGATGACAAAAGAGACCCAGTACTTC.